This T cell receptor beta chain stems from a study of CD8 T cell repertoires and HIV-1 epitope variants. Study context: Twenty-five autologous and known Gag and Nef epitope variant peptides each stimulated T cells separately. An uncultured baseline aliquot held 1M T cells.

CDR1 MNHNY and CDR2 SVGAGI come from the germline V gene (reference sequence). The CDR3 sequence is 15 residues long. V shed 5 bases, J shed 5 bases, and the junction held 9 bases outside the gene matches. Data came from immunoSEQ multiplex PCR; TCRdb stores just in-frame clones and leaves some out. The data show fewer than 6,000 clones, with about 70% seen just once and roughly 45% held by the top ten. Regarding this clone: Its antigen is still unknown.

Source material: cultured CD8+ T cells derived from PBMCs. The source of this sequence is a male donor with HIV. The chain joins TRBV6-6 to TRBJ1-1; 9 bases agree with TRBD1. The chain's CDR3 is CASSGRTGDGTEAFF. The CDR3 bases are TGTGCCAGCAGTGGGCGGACAGGGGACGGGACTGAAGCTTTCTTT.